Below, one T cell receptor beta chain is given with its context. The antigen is unknown. Terminally differentiated effector memory CD45RA+ cells were left out of the naive CD8 fraction, which was CD45RO-negative and positively selected for CCR7. The data originate from a study of shared clonotypes between healthy human individuals. The wider study: Those who served as donors were a couple of women and a few men between the ages of 18 and 49. Whole-study findings and limits: Naive subsets generally had larger estimated richness than memory subsets.

The trim removed 4 bases at V and 7 bases at J, leaving 7 bases unmatched. Germline V gives CDR1 SGHVS, CDR2 FNYEAQ. The CDR3 contains 14 residues. The protocol was immunoSEQ multiplex PCR, while the TCRdb copy is restricted to in-frame clones and leaves out a portion. The sample contains about 2 million clones, about 95% of which appear only once. The chain has TRBV7-6 and TRBJ1-5, with TRBD1 matching over 7 bases. The clonotype comes from a man aged 18 to 30 in good health. The specimen sequenced was naive CD8+ T cells sorted from blood. The CDR3 loop is CASSSTGAGQPQHF. CDR3 sequence (DNA): TGTGCCAGCAGCTCCACAGGGGCGGGACAGCCCCAGCATTTT. Based on the CDR3 plus reference TRBV7-6 and TRBJ1-5, the full variable domain is GAGVSQSPRYKVTKRGQDVALRCDPISGHVSLYWYRQALGQGPEFLTYFNYEAQQDKSGLPNDRFSAERPEGSISTLTIQRTEQRDSAMYRCASSSTGAGQPQHFGDGTRLSIL.